This T cell receptor (beta chain) was identified during a study of regulatory T cells in long-lasting Graves disease. Time point here: newly diagnosed GD, antithyroid drugs for less than 3 months. Making the TCR library involved RNA that had been extracted from PBMCs. Trimming removed 4 bases from V and 0 bases from J, with 12 bases in between. CDR1 and CDR2 from the germline V gene are ENHRY and SYGVKD. CDR3 size: 15 residues. Assembly of TCR beta libraries relied on iRepertoire HTBI primers together with Arm-PCR of CDR3 regions. TCRdb passed the multiplex PCR reads through MiXCR, listing each CDR3 protein once. The sample lists 560,000 or so distinct CDR3 sequences, approximately 16% occurring once. The same data also contributed to another study, on T cells in Graves' hyperthyroidism and ophthalmopathy. Per that study: Carried out on the TCR CDR3, a first-round RT-PCR used the HTBI primer set.

The J gene is TRBJ1-2, the V gene TRBV10-3; D possibly corresponds to TRBD1 (5 bases). Sequencing was performed on peripheral blood mononuclear cells (PBMCs), taken at new diagnosis, from a patient treated with antithyroid drugs. This TCR was sampled from a young man with Graves disease. CDR3 sequence (DNA): TGTGCCATCAGTGTGACAGATCCAGCTAACTATGGCTACACCTTC. This translates into CAISVTDPANYGYTF.